The clone carrying this T cell receptor (beta chain) appeared a few times. The antigen remains undetermined. Trimming removed 5 bases at V and 7 bases at J, with 14 bases between. Looked up from germline, CDR1 is SGHVS and CDR2 is FQNEAQ. The CDR3 length is 13 residues. This sample was included in a study of blood T cells in healthy people across ages. Study-wide points: The study regarded diversity estimates from one million T cells as underestimates. Among T cells, TCR beta diversity per million cells dropped roughly linearly as age rose.

Together with a sample-barcoded 5' primer, a J-beta primer mix was included in a second PCR lasting about 7 to 11 cycles. TCRdb reprocessed the 5' RACE reads with MiXCR, giving one entry per CDR3 protein. The sample consists of 1.4 million to 1.5 million distinct CDR3 sequences, 42% of them appearing once. The sample taken for sequencing was blood. The source of this sequence is a woman younger than 30 in good health. J is TRBJ2-5 and V is TRBV7-8; D perhaps matches TRBD1 (6 bases). CDR3 sequence: CASSAQGVGTQYF. The CDR3 bases are TGTGCCAGCAGCGCACAGGGAGTAGGGACCCAGTACTTC.